This T cell receptor delta chain was profiled in a study of γδ T cells in repeated Plasmodium falciparum infection (dated by TCRdb to the early 2020s). Context from the whole study: In the natural-infection arm, Malian children exposed to intense seasonal malaria transmission were enrolled and compared against age and gender matched Australian children. Five or six malaria-naive U.S. adults underwent four controlled human malaria infections by bites from P. falciparum NF54-infected Anopheles stephensi mosquitoes over approximately 600 days. Samples from controlled-infection subjects were taken at baseline, right before selected infections, and 21 days after each infection. Malian gammadelta TCR repertoires were analysed cross-sectionally during no-transmission periods and were analysed longitudinally across acute febrile malaria episodes. In the study, the shaping of the human gammadelta T cell repertoire by repeated Plasmodium falciparum infection was examined using natural infection in Mali and controlled human malaria infection. The paper as a whole reports these results and caveats: Analysis of inter-individual variability in gammadelta T cell responses was limited by the small size of the controlled-infection cohort. The Malian cohort was drawn from a small rural village made up mostly of one ethnic group, which limits generalizability. Compared with the repertoires of Australian children, the Vdelta2-negative gammadelta TCR repertoires of Malian children appeared more clonally expanded, less diverse and less shared. Vgamma9/Vdelta2+ TCR repertoires showed a highly stable polyclonal repertoire over time and infection, with many inter-individual overlapping TCRgamma sequences. Waves of new clonotype selection in Vdelta2-negative, largely Vdelta1+, gammadelta TCR repertoires appeared to be driven by repeated controlled infections.

Regarding this clone: There is no known antigen for this receptor. A far larger clone is one base from this, pointing to a likely read error. Different DNA sequences within this sample yield the same CDR3.

Libraries were made using multiplex PCR. Sequencing used an Illumina MiSeq. From each sorted gammadelta T cell sample, both TCR gamma (TRG) and TCR delta (TRD) chains were sequenced. Regarding the original processing steps: Repertoire analyses included clonotype tree plots, accumulated frequency of the top 20 clonotypes, diversity index (DI) and D75 metrics. TCRdb reprocessed the public data with the CATT caller; entries with the same nucleotide sequence were combined afterwards. It is TCRdb's table, rather than the study itself, that gives the V and J calls and clone size. The sample profile shows 50,000 to 60,000 delta-chain clones; roughly 2% of them were found once. The ten top clones hold approximately 24% of the sample. The germline V gene encodes CDR1 TSWWSYY and CDR2 QGS. Reading from cysteine to phenylalanine, the CDR3 counts 20 amino acids. Only the CDR3 region is kept as DNA, spanning 60 bases read in frame from base 1. Here V drops 2 bases and J drops 0 bases, and the junction holds 13 bases not matched to any gene.

For bulk TCR repertoire analysis, Vgamma9/Vdelta2+ and Vdelta2-negative gammadelta T cell populations were isolated by flow sorting from peripheral blood mononuclear cells. This TCR derives from a pool of human donors (malaria-infected and uninfected, not separated). Sequenced material: gamma-delta T cells from blood. This sequence uses TRDV1 and TRDJ1, with 12 bases in between that match TRDD3. Because TCRdb records no J gene, it was assigned here through a match of the DNA to germline. At the DNA level, the sequence is TGTGCTCTTGGGGAAGGTCTACCGTACTGGGGGATACCATACACCGATAAACTCATCTTT. It is translated as CALGEGLPYWGIPYTDKLIF.